Listed here is a single T cell receptor beta chain. Its antigen is unidentified. This sample is part of a study of monozygotic twins with inflammatory bowel disease. This CDR3 comprises 15 residues. Germline assignment: CDR1 MNHEY and CDR2 SVGAGI. With the 5' RACE reads reprocessed, TCRdb shows one record per CDR3 protein and no DNA. The repertoire table contains some 130,000 distinct CDR3 sequences. Overall study results and limits: Patients got different immunosuppressive treatments, which may have made their repertoires more variable.

J is TRBJ2-1 and V is TRBV6-5. This clonotype was sampled from a human donor with ulcerative colitis or Crohn's disease, or a healthy co-twin of an affected twin (not recorded which). The sequenced material came from blood. The CDR3 spells CASSYGLMRGNEQFF.